The following is a T cell receptor (beta chain) sequence with its context. Its antigen is currently not known. No clone much larger than this one lies a single base away; base qualities are absent. The source of the sample is a study of blood T cell repertoires in COVID-19 (dated by TCRdb to the early 2020s). General notes on the study: Samples from collaborators originated in the United States, Italy and Spain and spanned both the acute and convalescent phases of COVID-19. Samples were obtained from the ongoing ImmuneRACE study (first 160 participants) and from 950 to 1,500 subjects provided by 6 global collaborators. Where HLA class I and class II types were available, the types were taken from metadata supplied by the sample provider, not from assay-based typing. The repertoires were released in a freely available public database meant as a resource for research on the immune response to SARS-CoV-2. The prospective study material was composed of cDNA or gDNA derived from T cells, B-cell-depleted T cells, or PBMCs. The dataset comprised deeply sampled blood TCRbeta repertoires from subjects exposed to, actively infected with, or recovered from COVID-19. The sample metadata nearly always contained a de-identified subject ID, COVID-19 status, age in years and sex. Broader findings and caveats from the paper: Clinical and demographic metadata were provided uncurated, with the amount varying by source and participant.

The immunoSEQ Assay, a bias-controlled multiplex PCR, was used to amplify TCRbeta CDR3 regions from genomic DNA. Per the original workflow: The number of nucleated cells in each sample was estimated by amplification of reference gene primers within the assay. Sequence reads were collapsed and filtered to measure the absolute abundance of every unique TCRbeta CDR3 rearrangement. For each sample, productive Simpson clonality was calculated as the square root of Simpson's diversity index across productive rearrangements. The source is immuneACCESS, and TCRdb retained only in-frame sequences with V and J called. Part of the clones is not carried over; for the studies checked, unresolved V genes explain less than half of this, and the remainder is unexplained. V, J and clone size reflect that table, while D and trimming were determined from the DNA. This sample lists some 130,000 clones; roughly three quarters were detected once. Over 1.5% of the sample goes to the ten largest clones.

Whole blood was collected in K2EDTA tubes by collaborating institutions according to the institutions' own protocols. For TCRbeta analysis, collaborators shipped samples as frozen whole blood, isolated PBMCs, or DNA extracted from either of those sample types. The CDR3 spans 16 residues, from the cysteine through the phenylalanine. CDR3 DNA is the only sequence kept; it has 48 bases, read in frame from the first base. Clipping removes 5 bases from V and 3 bases from J, with 8 as the unmatched junction base count. For CDR1 and CDR2, the germline V gene lists SGHNT and YENEEA. The receptor comes from a woman in her sixties or seventies with acute or convalescent COVID-19. The source material was peripheral blood. The chain is encoded by TRBV11-3 joined to TRBJ1-4; the junction holds 8 bases that match TRBD1. The CDR3 corresponds to CASSAVDRGANEKLFF. The DNA sequence reads TGTGCCAGCAGCGCCGTCGACAGGGGCGCTAATGAAAAACTGTTTTTT.